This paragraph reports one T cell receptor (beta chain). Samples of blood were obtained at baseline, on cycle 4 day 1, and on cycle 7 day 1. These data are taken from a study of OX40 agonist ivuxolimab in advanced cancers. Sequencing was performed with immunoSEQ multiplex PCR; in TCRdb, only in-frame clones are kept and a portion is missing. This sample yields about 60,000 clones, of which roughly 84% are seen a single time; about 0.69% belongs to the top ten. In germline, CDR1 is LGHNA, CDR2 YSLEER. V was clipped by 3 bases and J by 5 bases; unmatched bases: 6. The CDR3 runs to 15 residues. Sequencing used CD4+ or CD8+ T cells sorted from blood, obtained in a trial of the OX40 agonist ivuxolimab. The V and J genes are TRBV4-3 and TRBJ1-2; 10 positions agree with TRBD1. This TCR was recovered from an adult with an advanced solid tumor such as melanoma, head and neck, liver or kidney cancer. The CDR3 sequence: CASSQGQGWGYGYTF. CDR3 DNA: TGCGCCAGCAGCCAGGGACAGGGGTGGGGATATGGCTACACCTTC.